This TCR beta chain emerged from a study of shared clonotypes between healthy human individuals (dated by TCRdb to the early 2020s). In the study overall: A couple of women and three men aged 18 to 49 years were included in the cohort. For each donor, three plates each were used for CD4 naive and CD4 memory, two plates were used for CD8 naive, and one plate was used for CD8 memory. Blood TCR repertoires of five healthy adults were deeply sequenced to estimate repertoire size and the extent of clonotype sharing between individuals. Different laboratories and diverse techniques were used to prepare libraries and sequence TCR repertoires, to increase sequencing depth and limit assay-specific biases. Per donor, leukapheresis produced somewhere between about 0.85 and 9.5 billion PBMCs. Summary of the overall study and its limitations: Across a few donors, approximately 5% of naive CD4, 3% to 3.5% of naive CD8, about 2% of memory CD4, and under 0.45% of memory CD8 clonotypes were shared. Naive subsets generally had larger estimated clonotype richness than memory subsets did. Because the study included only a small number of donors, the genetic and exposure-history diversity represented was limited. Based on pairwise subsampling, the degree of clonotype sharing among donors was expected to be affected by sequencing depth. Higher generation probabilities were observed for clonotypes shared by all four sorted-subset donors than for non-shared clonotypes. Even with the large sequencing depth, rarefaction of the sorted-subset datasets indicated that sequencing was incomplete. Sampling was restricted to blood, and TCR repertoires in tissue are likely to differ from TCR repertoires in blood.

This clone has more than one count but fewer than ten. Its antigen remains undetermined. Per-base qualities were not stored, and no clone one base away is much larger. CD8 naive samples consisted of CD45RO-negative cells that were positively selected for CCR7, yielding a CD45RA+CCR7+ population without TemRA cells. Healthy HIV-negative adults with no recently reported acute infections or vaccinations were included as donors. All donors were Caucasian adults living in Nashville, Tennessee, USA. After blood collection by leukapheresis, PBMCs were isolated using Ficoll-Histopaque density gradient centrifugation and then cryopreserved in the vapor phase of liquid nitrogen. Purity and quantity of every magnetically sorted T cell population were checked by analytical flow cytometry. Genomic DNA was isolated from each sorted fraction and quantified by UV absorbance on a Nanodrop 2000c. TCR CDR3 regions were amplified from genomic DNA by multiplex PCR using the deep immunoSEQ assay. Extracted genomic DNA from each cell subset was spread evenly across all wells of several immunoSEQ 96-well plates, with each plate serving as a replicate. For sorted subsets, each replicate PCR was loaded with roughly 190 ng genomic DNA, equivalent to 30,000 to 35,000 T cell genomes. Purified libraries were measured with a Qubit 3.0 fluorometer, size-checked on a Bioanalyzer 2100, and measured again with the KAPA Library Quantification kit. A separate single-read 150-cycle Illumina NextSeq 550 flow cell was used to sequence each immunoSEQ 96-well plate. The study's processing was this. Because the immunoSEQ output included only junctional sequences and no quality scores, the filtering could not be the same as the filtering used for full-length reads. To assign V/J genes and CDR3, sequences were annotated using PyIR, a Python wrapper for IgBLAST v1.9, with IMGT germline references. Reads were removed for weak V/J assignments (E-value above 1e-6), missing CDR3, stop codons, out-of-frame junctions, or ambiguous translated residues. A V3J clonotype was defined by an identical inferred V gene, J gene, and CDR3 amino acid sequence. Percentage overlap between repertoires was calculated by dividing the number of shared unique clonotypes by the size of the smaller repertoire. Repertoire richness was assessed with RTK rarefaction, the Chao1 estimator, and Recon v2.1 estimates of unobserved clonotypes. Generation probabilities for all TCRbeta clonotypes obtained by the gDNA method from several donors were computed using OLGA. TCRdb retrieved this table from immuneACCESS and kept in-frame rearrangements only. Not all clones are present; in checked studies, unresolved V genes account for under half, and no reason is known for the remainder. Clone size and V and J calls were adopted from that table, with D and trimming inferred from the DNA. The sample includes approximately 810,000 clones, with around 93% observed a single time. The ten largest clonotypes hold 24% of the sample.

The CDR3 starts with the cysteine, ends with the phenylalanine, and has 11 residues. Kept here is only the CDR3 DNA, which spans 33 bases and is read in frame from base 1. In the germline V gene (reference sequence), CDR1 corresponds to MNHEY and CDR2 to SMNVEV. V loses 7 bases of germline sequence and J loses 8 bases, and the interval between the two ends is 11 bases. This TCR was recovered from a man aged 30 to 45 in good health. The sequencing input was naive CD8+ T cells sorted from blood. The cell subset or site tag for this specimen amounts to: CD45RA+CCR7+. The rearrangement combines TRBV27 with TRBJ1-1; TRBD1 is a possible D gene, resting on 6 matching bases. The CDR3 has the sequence CASIQGREAFF. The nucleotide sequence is TGTGCCAGCATACAGGGTAGAGAAGCTTTCTTT.